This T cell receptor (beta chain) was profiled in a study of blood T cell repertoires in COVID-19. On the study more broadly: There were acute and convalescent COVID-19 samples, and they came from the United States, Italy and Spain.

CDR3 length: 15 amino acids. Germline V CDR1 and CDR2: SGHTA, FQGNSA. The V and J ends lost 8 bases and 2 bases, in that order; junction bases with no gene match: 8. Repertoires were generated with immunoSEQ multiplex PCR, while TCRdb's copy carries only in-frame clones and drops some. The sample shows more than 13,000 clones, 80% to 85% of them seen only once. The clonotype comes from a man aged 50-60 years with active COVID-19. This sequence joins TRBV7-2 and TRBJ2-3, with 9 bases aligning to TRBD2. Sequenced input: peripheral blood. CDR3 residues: CASGGASGNTDTQYF. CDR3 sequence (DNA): TGTGCCAGCGGAGGGGCTAGCGGGAACACAGATACGCAGTATTTT.